These 21 T cell receptor beta chains came from one sample sequenced in a study of blood T cells in healthy people across ages. Then a second PCR, running about 6 to 12 cycles, was carried out with a sample-barcoded 5' primer and a J-beta primer mix. In TCRdb, the 5' RACE reads were re-called with MiXCR into one record per CDR3 protein. The sample has roughly 1,500,000 distinct CDR3 sequences; around 42% are singletons. The specimen sequenced was blood. These receptors all come from a young woman in good health.

This clonotype was detected only a few times. The chain uses TRBV7-2 and TRBJ2-1, with unresolved D. The V gene's germline CDR1 is SGHTA and CDR2 FQGNSA. CDR3 length: 17 residues. Trimming stripped 1 base from V and 4 bases from J, with 17 bases between. Here the CDR3 reads CASSLVVSIRRYNEQFF. The CDR3, as DNA: TGTGCCAGCAGCTTAGTCGTTTCCATCCGGAGATACAATGAGCAGTTCTTC.

This rearrangement joins TRBV6-4 to TRBJ2-2; 7 bases line up with TRBD2. This CDR3 has 16 residues. Trimming removed 8 bases from V and 1 base from J; junction bases left unmatched: 10. Germline-derived CDR1 and CDR2 are MRHNA and SNTAGT. The CDR3 coding sequence is TGTGCCAGCCGGTCGGGGGGAAGTCTGAACACCGGGGAGCTGTTTTTT. Its translation: CASRSGGSLNTGELFF.

This clonotype turned up a few times. The V call is TRBV6-5, the J call TRBJ2-2, with 8 bases lining up with TRBD1. V lost 0 bases and J lost 6; bases outside the gene matches: 6. The CDR3 length is 16 residues. Germline CDR1 reads MNHEY; CDR2 reads SVGAGI. This chain's CDR3 is CASSYSGPGQAGELFF. The CDR3 nucleotides are TGTGCCAGCAGTTACTCGGGCCCGGGACAGGCCGGGGAGCTGTTTTTT.

Only a few counts were recorded for this clonotype. The chain recombines TRBV21-1 with TRBJ2-5; whether TRBD1, the table's D call, matches the DNA was not checked. TRBV21-1 is classified as a pseudogene. The CDR3 runs 15 residues. The chain's CDR3 is CASSPRSGGRETQYF. The CDR3 nucleotides are TGTGCCAGTAGCCCACGGTCTGGGGGCCGAGAGACCCAGTACTTC.

J is TRBJ1-2 and V is TRBV2, with D uncertain. V shed 5 bases and J shed 4 bases, with 8 bases lying between them. Germline loops: CDR1 SNHLY, CDR2 FYNNEI. The CDR3 totals 12 residues. CDR3 in DNA: TGTGCCAGCAGTTCGTCTCGCTATGGCTACACCTTC. It yields the protein CASSSSRYGYTF.

The chain employs TRBV6-5 and TRBJ1-6, with D possibly being TRBD1 (5 bases). This CDR3 is built from 15 residues. V was cut by 6 bases and J by 7 bases, with 16 bases left in between. The germline V gene has CDR1 MNHEY and CDR2 SVGAGI. In nucleotides, the CDR3 is TGTGCCAGCAGGTACGCCGGGACTGGGAATTCACCCCTCCACTTT. Protein sequence: CASRYAGTGNSPLHF.

This clonotype has just one count. For the CDR3, the DNA is TGTGCCAGCCCCGCGGCAGGGATGGACACTGAAGCTTTCTTT. Protein sequence: CASPAAGMDTEAFF. The V and J genes are TRBV6-1 and TRBJ1-1; TRBD1 might be the D (5 bases). Germline V gives CDR1 MNHNS, CDR2 SASEGT. The CDR3 is made up of 14 amino acids. V was pared by 8 bases and J by 3 bases, with 16 bases between.

This clonotype has at least ten counts. The chain couples TRBV4-1 to TRBJ2-7; D unresolved. CDR1 and CDR2 (germline): MGHRA, YSYEKL. Trimming removed 4 bases at V and 4 bases at J, with 11 bases between. The CDR3 extends over 13 amino acids. The CDR3 region is CASSPNDGYEQYF. The CDR3 nucleotides read TGCGCCAGCAGCCCCAACGACGGTTACGAGCAGTACTTC.

This sequence joins TRBV5-1 and TRBJ2-5; D not certain. Germline V gene sequence: CDR1 SGHRS, CDR2 YFSETQ. V lost 0 bases to trimming and J lost 11 bases, with 17 bases between them. CDR3 length: 14 amino acids. The CDR3 sequence: CASSLGRPVDGQYF. The CDR3 DNA sequence: TGCGCCAGCAGCTTGGGAAGACCAGTCGACGGGCAGTACTTC. Supplemented by reference TRBV5-1 and TRBJ2-5, the full variable domain reads KAGVTQTPRYLIKTRGQQVTLSCSPISGHRSVSWYQQTPGQGLQFLFEYFSETQRNKGNFPGRFSGRQFSNSRSEMNVSTLELGDSALYLCASSLGRPVDGQYFGPGTRLLVL.

The J gene is TRBJ2-5, the V gene TRBV7-9; 7 positions match TRBD1. The length of the CDR3 is 14 residues. Looked up from germline, CDR1 is SEHNR and CDR2 is FQNEAQ (reference sequence). Unmatched junction bases numbered 6, after V lost 5 bases and J lost 3 bases. The CDR3 reads CASSRSGQKETQYF. The CDR3 bases are TGTGCCAGCAGCAGATCGGGACAGAAAGAGACCCAGTACTTC.

On this clonotype: Germline is not matched at one junction end, which may reflect a read error. The chain combines TRBV4-1 with TRBJ1-2, with TRBD1 matching over 9 bases. Germline-derived CDR1 and CDR2 are MGHRA and YSYEKL. This CDR3 has 15 amino acids. CDR3 coding DNA: TGCGCCAGCAGCCCCCAACAGGGGGCGGCCTATGGTTACACCTTC. Protein sequence: CASSPQQGAAYGYTF.

This clonotype was observed a handful of times. J is TRBJ2-7 and V is TRBV10-3, with D maybe TRBD2 (6 bases). Germline values: CDR1 ENHRY, CDR2 SYGVKD. The CDR3 length is 14 residues. V lost 3 bases, J lost 0 bases, and 9 bases lay in between. The DNA for the CDR3 is TGTGCCATCAGTGATAGCGGATACTCCTACGAGCAGTACTTC. Translation: CAISDSGYSYEQYF.

The chain combines TRBV20-1 with TRBJ2-1; 15 nucleotides align to TRBD2. The CDR3 runs to 17 residues. Trimming at V came to 3 bases and at J to 6 bases, leaving 9 bases not matched to a gene. Looked up from germline, CDR1 is DFQATT and CDR2 is SNEGSKA (reference sequence). The CDR3 DNA reads as TGCAGTGCTAGCTTGGGACTAGCGGGGGGTAGGCTCAATGAGCAGTTCTTC. Encoded protein: CSASLGLAGGRLNEQFF.

This chain links TRBV10-3 with TRBJ1-1; D remains ambiguous. The CDR3 extends over 11 amino acids. The V gene lost 6 bases and the J gene lost 3 bases, with 5 bases spanning the gap. Germline V gene lookup returns CDR1 ENHRY and CDR2 SYGVKD. This CDR3 is CAIRGYTEAFF. CDR3 coding DNA: TGTGCCATCAGAGGGTACACTGAAGCTTTCTTT.

This chain connects TRBV27 to TRBJ2-5; D remains unclear. Deletions cut 4 bases from V and 7 bases from J, with 13 bases between. From germline, CDR1 is MNHEY and CDR2 SMNVEV (reference sequence). The CDR3 is made up of 13 amino acids. The CDR3: CASSSRVPGTQYF. CDR3 nucleotides: TGTGCCAGCAGTTCAAGGGTCCCTGGGACCCAGTACTTC.

This chain joins TRBV11-2 and TRBJ2-5; D is uncertain. CDR3 length equals 15 residues. CDR1 is SGHAT, CDR2 FQNNGV, per germline. Trimming shortened V by 1 base and J by 1 base, and 10 bases separated the two germline ends. The CDR3 DNA sequence: TGTGCCAGCAGCTTAGTACAGAACATCCAAGAGACCCAGTACTTC. This translates into CASSLVQNIQETQYF.

The chain links TRBV4-2 to TRBJ2-5; possibly TRBD2 for D (5 bases). The CDR3 length is 11 residues. In germline, CDR1 is LGHNA, CDR2 YNFKEQ. V lost 5 bases and J 7 bases, leaving 8 bases between the germline ends. CDR3: CASSTGWTQYF. In DNA form, the CDR3 reads TGTGCCAGCAGCACGGGGTGGACCCAGTACTTC.

This clonotype was recorded a few times. This chain uses TRBV6-2 or TRBV6-3 with TRBJ2-1; 7 nucleotides match TRBD1. Germline CDR1 is MNHEY and CDR2 is SVGEGT. V was clipped by 1 base and J by 6 bases; unmatched bases: 0. The CDR3 contains 13 residues. This CDR3 reads CASSYYRGNEQFF. DNA of the CDR3: TGTGCCAGCAGTTACTACAGGGGCAATGAGCAGTTCTTC.

This chain connects TRBV10-3 to TRBJ2-7; 9 nucleotides agree with TRBD2. Germline CDR1 reads ENHRY; CDR2 reads SYGVKD. This CDR3 comprises 16 residues. V trimming: 0 bases; J trimming: 5 bases; junction bases outside the gene matches: 8. This chain's CDR3 is CAISESTSGSLDEQYF. CDR3 DNA sequence: TGTGCCATCAGTGAGTCGACTAGCGGCTCTTTGGACGAGCAGTACTTC.

This clonotype was found a few times. The J gene is TRBJ2-1, the V gene TRBV6-2 or TRBV6-3; 8 nucleotides match TRBD2. The CDR3 has 15 amino acids. Germline V lookup: CDR1 MNHEY, CDR2 SVGEGT. The J segment lost 9 bases and the V segment lost 5 bases, leaving 12 bases of the junction unmatched. CDR3 loop: CASSPGRGGRPEQFF. Written as DNA, the CDR3 is TGTGCCAGCAGTCCCGGACGGGGGGGCCGTCCTGAGCAGTTCTTC.

The table lists this clonotype with a few counts. The chain combines TRBV7-9 with TRBJ1-4, with D uncertain. The CDR3 consists of 16 residues. CDR1 SEHNR and CDR2 FQNEAQ come from the germline V gene (reference sequence). Trimming removed 7 bases at V and 6 bases at J, with 21 bases between. In DNA, the CDR3 is TGTGCCAGCACCATCACCGCGCGTAATTTGGATGAAAAACTGTTTTTT. It yields the protein CASTITARNLDEKLFF.